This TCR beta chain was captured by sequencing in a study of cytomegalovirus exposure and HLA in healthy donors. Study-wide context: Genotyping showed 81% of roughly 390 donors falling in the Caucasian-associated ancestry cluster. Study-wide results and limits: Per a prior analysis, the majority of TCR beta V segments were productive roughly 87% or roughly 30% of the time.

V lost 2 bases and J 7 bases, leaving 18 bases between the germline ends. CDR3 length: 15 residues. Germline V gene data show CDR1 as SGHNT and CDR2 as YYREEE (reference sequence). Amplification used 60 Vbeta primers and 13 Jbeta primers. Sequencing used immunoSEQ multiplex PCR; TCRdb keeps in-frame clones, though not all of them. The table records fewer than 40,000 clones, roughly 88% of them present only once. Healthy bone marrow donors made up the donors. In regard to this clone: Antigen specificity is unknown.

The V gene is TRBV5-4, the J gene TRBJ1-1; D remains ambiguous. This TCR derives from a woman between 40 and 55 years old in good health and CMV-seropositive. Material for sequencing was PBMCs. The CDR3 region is CASSFRRVSPSEAFF. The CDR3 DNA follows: TGTGCCAGCAGCTTCCGTCGAGTGTCCCCGAGTGAAGCTTTCTTT.